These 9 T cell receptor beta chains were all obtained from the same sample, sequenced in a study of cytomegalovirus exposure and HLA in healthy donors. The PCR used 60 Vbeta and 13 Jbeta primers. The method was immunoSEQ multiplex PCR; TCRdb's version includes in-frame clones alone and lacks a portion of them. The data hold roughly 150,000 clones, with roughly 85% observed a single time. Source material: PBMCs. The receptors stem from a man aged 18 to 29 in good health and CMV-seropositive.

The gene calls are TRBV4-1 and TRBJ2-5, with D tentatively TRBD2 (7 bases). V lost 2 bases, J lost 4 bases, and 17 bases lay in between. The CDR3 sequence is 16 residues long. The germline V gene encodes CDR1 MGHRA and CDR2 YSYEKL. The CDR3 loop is CASSQIRGGAGETQYF. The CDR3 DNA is TGCGCCAGCAGCCAAATTCGTGGGGGGGCCGGAGAGACCCAGTACTTC.

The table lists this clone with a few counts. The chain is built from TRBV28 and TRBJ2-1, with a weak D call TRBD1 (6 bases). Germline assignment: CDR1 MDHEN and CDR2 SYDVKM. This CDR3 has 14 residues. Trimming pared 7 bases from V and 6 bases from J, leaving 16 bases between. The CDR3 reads CASTRGRRGNEQFF. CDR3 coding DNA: TGTGCCAGCACCAGGGGTCGAAGAGGCAATGAGCAGTTCTTC.

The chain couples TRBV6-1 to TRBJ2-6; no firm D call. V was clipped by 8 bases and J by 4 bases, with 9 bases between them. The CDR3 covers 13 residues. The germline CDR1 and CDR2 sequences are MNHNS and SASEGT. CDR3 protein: CASGGSGANVLTF. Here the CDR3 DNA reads TGTGCCAGCGGCGGCTCCGGGGCCAACGTCCTGACTTTC.

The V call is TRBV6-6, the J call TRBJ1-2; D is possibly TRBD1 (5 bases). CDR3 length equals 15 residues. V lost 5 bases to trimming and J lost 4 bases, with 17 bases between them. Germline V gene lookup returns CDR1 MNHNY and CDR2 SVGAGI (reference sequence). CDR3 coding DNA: TGTGCCAGCAGTAGAACAGTACAGGAACTCTATGGCTACACCTTC. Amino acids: CASSRTVQELYGYTF.

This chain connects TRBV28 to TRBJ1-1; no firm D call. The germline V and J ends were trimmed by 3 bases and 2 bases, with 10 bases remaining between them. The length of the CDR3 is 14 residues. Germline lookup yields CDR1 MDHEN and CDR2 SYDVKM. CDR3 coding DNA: TGTGCCAGCAGTTTCCGGGGTTTTAACACTGAAGCTTTCTTT. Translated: CASSFRGFNTEAFF.

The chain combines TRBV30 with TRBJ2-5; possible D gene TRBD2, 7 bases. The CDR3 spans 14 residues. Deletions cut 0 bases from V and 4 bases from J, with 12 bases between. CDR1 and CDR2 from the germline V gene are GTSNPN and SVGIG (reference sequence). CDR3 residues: CAWSVGGRGETQYF. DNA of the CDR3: TGTGCCTGGAGTGTAGGGGGGAGGGGAGAGACCCAGTACTTC.

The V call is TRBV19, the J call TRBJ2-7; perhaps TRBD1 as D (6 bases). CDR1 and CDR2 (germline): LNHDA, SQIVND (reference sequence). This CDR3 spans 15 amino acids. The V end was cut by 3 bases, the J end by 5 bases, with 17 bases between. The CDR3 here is CASSIPRQGKDEQYF. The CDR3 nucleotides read TGTGCCAGTAGTATTCCGAGGCAGGGGAAAGACGAGCAGTACTTC.

The CDR3 protein is CASRASTYNEQFF. Here the CDR3 DNA reads TGTGCCAGCAGGGCCTCGACCTACAATGAGCAGTTCTTC. The rearrangement joins TRBV7-9 to TRBJ2-1; D is unclear. This CDR3 spans 13 amino acids. The V gene's germline CDR1 is SEHNR and CDR2 FQNEAQ (reference sequence). The germline V and J ends were trimmed by 6 bases and 2 bases, with 8 bases remaining between them.

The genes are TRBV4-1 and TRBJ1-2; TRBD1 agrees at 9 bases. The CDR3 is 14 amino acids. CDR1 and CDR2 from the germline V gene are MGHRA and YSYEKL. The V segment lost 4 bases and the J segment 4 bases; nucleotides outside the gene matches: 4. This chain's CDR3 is CASSPQGAPYGYTF. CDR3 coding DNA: TGCGCCAGCAGCCCACAGGGGGCGCCCTATGGCTACACCTTC.